This T cell receptor beta chain was sequenced during a study of T cell responses to AZD1222 COVID-19 vaccine. With 0 bases removed from V and 1 base from J, the gap between germline ends came to 7 bases. CDR3 length equals 14 residues. Germline V gene lookup returns CDR1 MNHEY and CDR2 SVGAGI. This table comes from immunoSEQ multiplex PCR, and its TCRdb copy is limited to in-frame clones, with some not included. This sample yields about 130,000 clones, of which roughly 88% are seen a single time; approximately 6% belongs to the top ten. The TCR comes from an adult who received the AZD1222 COVID-19 vaccine. Sample: peripheral blood, taken 28 days after the second AZD1222 dose. This chain uses TRBV6-5 with TRBJ2-7; no firm D call. DNA for the CDR3: TGTGCCAGCAGTTACTCGGGCCAATCCTACGAGCAGTACTTC. It specifies CASSYSGQSYEQYF.